This TCR beta chain was documented in a study of cytomegalovirus exposure and HLA in healthy donors. Study-wide results and limits: Later work associated more than 15,000 TCR beta sequences with HLA alleles at 0.05 false discovery rate. Reportedly, fewer N-insertions than the approximately 610-donor mean appeared in an Asian-associated ancestry cluster in a later analysis.

A note on this clone: The antigen remains unidentified.

The PCR employed 60 Vbeta primers together with 13 Jbeta primers. The repertoire was sequenced with immunoSEQ multiplex PCR; TCRdb's copy has only in-frame clones and lacks some. The sample holds 55,000 to 80,000 clones. This receptor was taken from a man between 35 and 55 years old in good health and CMV-seronegative. Material: PBMCs.

CDR3 loop: CASSPGASSYEQYF. CDR3 bases: TGTGCCAGCTCACCAGGGGCCAGCTCCTACGAGCAGTACTTC. The chain recombines TRBV18 with TRBJ2-7; D is possibly TRBD1 (5 bases). Per germline, CDR1 KGHSH and CDR2 LQKENI. Trimming cost V 2 bases and J 0 bases, with 8 bases left between them. This CDR3 contains 14 residues.